This is a list of T cell receptor beta chains from one sample in a study of T-cell memory formation after mild COVID-19. TCRdb independently ran MiXCR on the 5' RACE reads; one entry per CDR3 protein. The data hold about 290,000 distinct CDR3 sequences, with 15% to 20% observed a single time. Sequencing was carried out using PBMCs or a T cell subset sorted from them (not recorded which). The source of these receptors is a young man who had mild COVID-19 (a few samples of this study predate the infection). Cell type and time point are not known. The CDR3 runs from the conserved cysteine through the conserved F or W. The order of the fields is clone size, V gene, J gene, D gene, CDR3 protein. The D gene is left open where the match is weak. Part of the rows lack a size; the others show once, few, many or a class for expanded clones.

clone size: .
V gene: TRBV7-8
J gene: TRBJ2-4
D gene: .
CDR3 protein: CASSPTNVGEIQYF

clone size: few
V gene: TRBV7-9
J gene: TRBJ2-3
D gene: .
CDR3 protein: CASSRAGAGDTQYF

clone size: .
V gene: TRBV5-1
J gene: TRBJ2-2
D gene: TRBD1
CDR3 protein: CASRAGTGGSGELFF

clone size: once
V gene: TRBV2
J gene: TRBJ1-1
D gene: .
CDR3 protein: CASSEQRWNTEAFF

clone size: many
V gene: TRBV5-1
J gene: TRBJ1-4
D gene: TRBD1
CDR3 protein: CASSSQGAGEKLFF

clone size: .
V gene: TRBV7-6
J gene: TRBJ1-5
D gene: .
CDR3 protein: CASSLELGQPQHF

clone size: .
V gene: TRBV3-1
J gene: TRBJ1-3
D gene: .
CDR3 protein: CASRRTPGLRNTIYF

clone size: .
V gene: TRBV5-1
J gene: TRBJ2-5
D gene: TRBD1
CDR3 protein: CASSWGRQGATETQYF

clone size: few
V gene: TRBV20-1
J gene: TRBJ2-5
D gene: .
CDR3 protein: CSASDPMDQETQYF

clone size: .
V gene: TRBV5-1
J gene: TRBJ1-5
D gene: .
CDR3 protein: CASSLASSQPQHF

clone size: few
V gene: TRBV7-2
J gene: TRBJ1-3
D gene: .
CDR3 protein: CASSSDARAGNTIYF

clone size: many
V gene: TRBV5-1
J gene: TRBJ2-1
D gene: .
CDR3 protein: CASSSGEAYNEQFF

clone size: .
V gene: TRBV5-1
J gene: TRBJ1-1
D gene: TRBD1
CDR3 protein: CASSLQGVRDTEAFF

clone size: .
V gene: TRBV18
J gene: TRBJ1-2
D gene: TRBD1
CDR3 protein: CASSPLDRAHGYTF

clone size: .
V gene: TRBV5-1
J gene: TRBJ2-1
D gene: TRBD2
CDR3 protein: CASSLLPAGENEQFF

clone size: .
V gene: TRBV7-9
J gene: TRBJ1-5
D gene: .
CDR3 protein: CASSFQGHQPQHF

clone size: few
V gene: TRBV3-2
J gene: TRBJ2-7
D gene: .
CDR3 protein: CASSPPRTGGYTYEQYF

clone size: .
V gene: TRBV5-1
J gene: TRBJ1-1
D gene: TRBD1
CDR3 protein: CASSLAGTENTEAFF

clone size: .
V gene: TRBV20-1
J gene: TRBJ1-1
D gene: .
CDR3 protein: CSGLEGQNTEAFF

clone size: .
V gene: TRBV7-2
J gene: TRBJ1-2
D gene: TRBD1
CDR3 protein: CASSSFDRGRYGYTF

clone size: many
V gene: TRBV5-1
J gene: TRBJ2-1
D gene: .
CDR3 protein: CASSPMGDFTNEQFF

clone size: .
V gene: TRBV7-9
J gene: TRBJ1-1
D gene: .
CDR3 protein: CASSGNEAFF

clone size: .
V gene: TRBV5-1
J gene: TRBJ2-5
D gene: TRBD2
CDR3 protein: CASSPGLDETQYF

clone size: .
V gene: TRBV7-2
J gene: TRBJ1-1
D gene: .
CDR3 protein: CASSLAGRGTEAFF

clone size: once
V gene: TRBV3-1
J gene: TRBJ2-7
D gene: .
CDR3 protein: CASSLNLGSAYEQYF

clone size: few
V gene: TRBV6-6
J gene: TRBJ2-3
D gene: .
CDR3 protein: CASSYPATDTQYF

clone size: few
V gene: TRBV7-7
J gene: TRBJ2-1
D gene: TRBD1
CDR3 protein: CASSLTGGSEQFF

clone size: many
V gene: TRBV20-1
J gene: TRBJ2-7
D gene: .
CDR3 protein: CSARDLRGPGPYEQYF

clone size: few
V gene: TRBV5-1
J gene: TRBJ2-2
D gene: TRBD1
CDR3 protein: CASTSGTGEYTGELFF

clone size: .
V gene: TRBV6-2/TRBV6-3
J gene: TRBJ1-6
D gene: .
CDR3 protein: CASRLPASPLHF

clone size: few
V gene: TRBV28
J gene: TRBJ2-1
D gene: .
CDR3 protein: CASSGQNEQFF

clone size: .
V gene: TRBV4-1
J gene: TRBJ2-3
D gene: TRBD2
CDR3 protein: CASSHPPSGVDTQYF

clone size: .
V gene: TRBV5-1
J gene: TRBJ2-5
D gene: TRBD2
CDR3 protein: CASSLRGGRVETQYF

clone size: many
V gene: TRBV4-2
J gene: TRBJ2-3
D gene: .
CDR3 protein: CASSQSTDTQYF

clone size: few
V gene: TRBV12-3/TRBV12-4
J gene: TRBJ2-3
D gene: .
CDR3 protein: CASSLNAAGTDTQYF

clone size: .
V gene: TRBV28
J gene: TRBJ2-2
D gene: .
CDR3 protein: CASSPIPNTGELFF

clone size: once
V gene: TRBV6-5
J gene: TRBJ2-3
D gene: .
CDR3 protein: CASSYTTPRGSRGARDTQYF

clone size: few
V gene: TRBV4-1
J gene: TRBJ2-2
D gene: .
CDR3 protein: CASSQLLSVSGELFF

clone size: .
V gene: TRBV6-6
J gene: TRBJ2-7
D gene: .
CDR3 protein: CATWTAYEQYF

clone size: .
V gene: TRBV24-1
J gene: TRBJ2-1
D gene: .
CDR3 protein: CATSDLGSGRNNEQFF

clone size: .
V gene: TRBV21-1
J gene: TRBJ2-7
D gene: .
CDR3 protein: CASSAVQVYEQYF

clone size: .
V gene: TRBV6-2/TRBV6-3
J gene: TRBJ2-2
D gene: .
CDR3 protein: CASSYSSDRTTGELFF